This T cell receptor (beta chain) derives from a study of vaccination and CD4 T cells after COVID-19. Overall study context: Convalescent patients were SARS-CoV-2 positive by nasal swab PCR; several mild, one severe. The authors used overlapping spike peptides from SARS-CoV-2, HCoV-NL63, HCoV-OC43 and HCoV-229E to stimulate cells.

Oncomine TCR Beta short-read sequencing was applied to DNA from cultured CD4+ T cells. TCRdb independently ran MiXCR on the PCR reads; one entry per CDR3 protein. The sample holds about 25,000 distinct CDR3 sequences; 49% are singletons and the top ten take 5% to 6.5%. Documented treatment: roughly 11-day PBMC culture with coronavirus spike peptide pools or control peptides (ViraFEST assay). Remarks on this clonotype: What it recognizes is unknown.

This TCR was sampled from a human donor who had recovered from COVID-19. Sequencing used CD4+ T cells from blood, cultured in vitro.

Here the CDR3 reads CASTGQGAQPQHF. The CDR3 DNA sequence: TGTGCCAGTACGGGACAGGGGGCTCAGCCCCAGCATTTT. V usage is TRBV19 and J usage is TRBJ1-5; 12 bases map to TRBD1. V lost 7 bases to trimming and J lost 6 bases; unmatched junction nucleotides: 1. The CDR3 totals 13 residues. Looked up from germline, CDR1 is LNHDA and CDR2 is SQIVND (reference sequence).